Presented here are 29 T cell receptor beta chains from one specimen sequenced in a study of cytomegalovirus exposure and HLA in healthy donors (dated by TCRdb to 2015 to 2018). The library was obtained by the immunoSEQ multiplex PCR assay. The multiplex PCR relied on a mix of 60 forward primers for TCR Vbeta segments and 13 reverse primers for TCR Jbeta segments. In TCRdb, the immuneACCESS table is reduced to in-frame sequences with V and J assigned. These tables do not hold every clone; where another copy was compared, an unresolved V gene accounts for under half, and the others remain unexplained. The sample table contains approximately 170,000 clones; only one count was recorded for roughly 71% of them. About 1.6% of the sample is in the top ten clones. Sequenced input: PBMCs. The receptors were gathered from a girl aged 10 to 17 in good health and CMV-seronegative.

The chain recombines TRBV5-1 with TRBJ1-1; a weak D match, TRBD1 (5 bases). The germline CDR1 and CDR2 sequences are SGHRS and YFSETQ. The length of the CDR3 is 15 residues. V was trimmed by 7 bases and J by 0 bases, leaving 16 bases between them. CDR3 nucleotides: TGCGCCAGCGGCGACCCAGGGCGGATGAACACTGAAGCTTTCTTT. Residues: CASGDPGRMNTEAFF.

The rearrangement uses TRBV7-9 and TRBJ1-2; no reliable D call. Between the trimmed V and J ends, which lost 5 bases and 2 bases, there was a span of 12 bases. The CDR3 has 14 amino acids. Per the germline V gene, CDR1 is SEHNR and CDR2 is FQNEAQ (reference sequence). DNA for the CDR3: TGTGCCAGCAGCCCCTGGGAGGGCAACTATGGCTACACCTTC. Translation gives CASSPWEGNYGYTF.

This chain uses TRBV27 with TRBJ1-5; TRBD1 might be the D (6 bases). In germline, CDR1 is MNHEY, CDR2 SMNVEV (reference sequence). This CDR3 region has 12 residues. Trimming took 8 bases from V and 4 from J, leaving 9 bases between them. This CDR3 is CASSTGNQPQHF. The CDR3 DNA follows: TGTGCCAGCTCCACAGGGAATCAGCCCCAGCATTTT.

The chain joins TRBV7-9 to TRBJ2-5; 7 bases are shared with TRBD1. This CDR3 spans 14 amino acids. With 5 bases clipped from V and 4 bases from J, the junction kept 7 bases outside the gene matches. CDR1 SEHNR and CDR2 FQNEAQ come from the germline V gene (reference sequence). The CDR3 sequence: CASSLDRAPETQYF. The DNA of the CDR3 is TGTGCCAGCAGCCTAGACAGGGCCCCAGAGACCCAGTACTTC.

With regard to this clone: Within the sample, other DNA sequences also encode this same CDR3. J is TRBJ1-5 and V is TRBV7-8; D gene ambiguous. V was cut by 0 bases and J by 6 bases, with 6 bases left in between. Germline CDR1 SGHVS, CDR2 FQNEAQ. There are 13 residues in the CDR3. The CDR3 DNA reads as TGTGCCAGCAGCTTAGCGCCCGGTCAGCCCCAGCATTTT. Protein product: CASSLAPGQPQHF.

This rearrangement joins TRBV10-2 to TRBJ1-2, with unresolved D. The CDR3 extends over 13 amino acids. Trimming removed 2 bases from V and 4 bases from J, with 8 bases in between. CDR1 WSHSY and CDR2 SAAADI come from the germline V gene. In DNA form, the CDR3 reads TGCGCCAGCAGTGAGAGCCGGAGCTATGGCTACACCTTC. It is translated as CASSESRSYGYTF.

CDR3 region: CASRPGQGTYEQYF. CDR3 nucleotides: TGTGCCAGCAGACCCGGACAGGGGACCTACGAGCAGTACTTC. This chain links TRBV4-2 with TRBJ2-7, with 9 positions matching TRBD1. The CDR3 consists of 14 residues. Per germline, CDR1 LGHNA and CDR2 YNFKEQ. V gave up 6 bases and J gave up 2 bases; unmatched junction bases: 5.

A word on this clone: A junction end diverges from the germline sequence, so it may reflect a read error. This chain uses TRBV5-1 with TRBJ2-1, with 9 bases fitting TRBD2. Germline CDR1 SGHRS, CDR2 YFSETQ. The length of the CDR3 is 17 residues. In nucleotides, the CDR3 is TGCGCCAGCAGCTTGGTGGTAGCGGGGGCCGGGAACAATGGGCAGTTCTTC. Its translation is CASSLVVAGAGNNGQFF.

The chain couples TRBV7-8 to TRBJ2-3, with 10 bases fitting TRBD2. Germline V gives CDR1 SGHVS, CDR2 FQNEAQ. CDR3 size: 16 residues. The junction had 6 bases not matched to a gene; V was cut back by 5 bases and J by 1 base. This CDR3 is CASSETSGAGTDTQYF. The CDR3 DNA reads as TGTGCCAGCAGCGAAACTAGCGGGGCTGGCACAGATACGCAGTATTTT.

V and J are TRBV14 and TRBJ2-6; 8 bases fit TRBD1. CDR3 length equals 18 residues. Unmatched junction bases numbered 13, after V lost 4 bases and J lost 5 bases. In germline, CDR1 is SGHDN, CDR2 FVKESK. For the CDR3, the DNA is TGTGCCAGCAGCCCAAGTGAACAGGGGGGTTATTGGGCCAACGTCCTGACTTTC. Translation: CASSPSEQGGYWANVLTF.

The chain is built from TRBV29-1 and TRBJ1-2; 7 bases agree with TRBD1. The CDR3 covers 13 residues. With 7 bases clipped from V and 2 bases from J, the junction kept 7 bases outside the gene matches. Germline assignment: CDR1 SQVTM and CDR2 ANQGSEA. The CDR3 loop reads CSAGGQENYGYTF. As DNA, the CDR3 is TGCAGCGCTGGAGGACAGGAGAACTATGGCTACACCTTC.

This rearrangement joins TRBV10-3 to TRBJ2-1; 7 nucleotides align to TRBD2. V lost 4 bases to trimming and J lost 9 bases; unmatched junction nucleotides: 0. In germline, CDR1 is ENHRY, CDR2 SYGVKD. The CDR3 length is 11 residues. Here the CDR3 reads CAISGEGEQFF. CDR3 bases: TGTGCCATCAGTGGGGAGGGTGAGCAGTTCTTC.

The CDR3 is CASSGGQGVTEAFF. The CDR3, as DNA: TGTGCCAGCAGCGGGGGACAGGGAGTCACTGAAGCTTTCTTT. The rearrangement uses TRBV9 and TRBJ1-1, with TRBD1 identical over 9 bases. The CDR3 consists of 14 residues. Germline CDR1 reads SGDLS; CDR2 reads YYNGEE. J gave up 4 bases and V 3 bases, and 4 bases lay outside the gene matches.

V gene TRBV19 combines with J gene TRBJ2-3, with 10 bases identical to TRBD2. The germline V gene encodes CDR1 LNHDA and CDR2 SQIVND (reference sequence). V gave up 2 bases and J gave up 2 bases; unmatched junction bases: 16. The CDR3 is 20 residues long. The CDR3 sequence: CASSIPWASGGSHSTDTQYF. The DNA for the CDR3 is TGTGCCAGTAGTATACCCTGGGCTAGCGGGGGATCCCATTCCACAGATACGCAGTATTTT. The variable domain in full, completed from reference TRBV19 and TRBJ2-3, reads DGGITQSPKYLFRKEGQNVTLSCEQNLNHDAMYWYRQDPGQGLRLIYYSQIVNDFQKGDIAEGYSVSREKKESFPLTVTSAQKNPTAFYLCASSIPWASGGSHSTDTQYFGPGTRLTVL.

V and J are TRBV19 and TRBJ1-3; no firm D call. CDR3 size: 14 residues. Per germline, CDR1 LNHDA and CDR2 SQIVND (reference sequence). The V end was cut by 6 bases, the J end by 3 bases, with 12 bases between. As DNA, the CDR3 is TGTGCCAGTAGGGTCGGAGGGAATGGAAACACCATATATTTT. This sequence encodes CASRVGGNGNTIYF.

The chain is built from TRBV6-5 and TRBJ2-5; 8 bases fit TRBD2. The V segment lost 7 bases and the J segment 1 base; nucleotides outside the gene matches: 8. Germline loops: CDR1 MNHEY, CDR2 SVGAGI. The CDR3 consists of 15 residues. CDR3 protein: CASTLSGGLQETQYF. CDR3 sequence (DNA): TGTGCCAGCACCCTAAGCGGGGGACTCCAAGAGACCCAGTACTTC.

This clone has more than one count but fewer than ten. V usage is TRBV6-1 and J usage is TRBJ2-2, with TRBD2 matching 8 bases. This CDR3 has 15 residues. Trimming removed 7 bases from V and 3 bases from J; junction bases left unmatched: 7. The germline CDR1 and CDR2 sequences are MNHNS and SASEGT. CDR3 DNA: TGTGCCAGCAACCGGGGGGGGGTGGACACCGGGGAGCTGTTTTTT. Its protein is CASNRGGVDTGELFF.

The chain has TRBV2 and TRBJ1-1; 8 bases align to TRBD1. CDR3 length equals 13 residues. The germline CDR1 and CDR2 sequences are SNHLY and FYNNEI. The J segment lost 6 bases and the V segment lost 5 bases, leaving 5 bases of the junction unmatched. CDR3 in DNA: TGTGCCAGCAGTATGGACAGGGACCCTGAAGCTTTCTTT. Translation: CASSMDRDPEAFF.

The V call is TRBV2, the J call TRBJ1-3; no firm D call. Trimming removed 1 base from V and 0 bases from J, with 7 bases in between. The CDR3 has 15 amino acids. Germline values: CDR1 SNHLY, CDR2 FYNNEI. Written as DNA, the CDR3 is TGTGCCAGCAGTGAAGACCGCGTCTCTGGAAACACCATATATTTT. Amino acid sequence: CASSEDRVSGNTIYF.

The chain carries TRBV19 and TRBJ2-5; 10 bases line up with TRBD2. The germline V gene has CDR1 LNHDA and CDR2 SQIVND (reference sequence). The CDR3 sequence is 14 residues long. The ends lost 6 bases at V and 5 bases at J; junction bases unmatched: 6. The CDR3 DNA follows: TGTGCCAGTAGGGAGCGGGGGGGATTGGAGACCCAGTACTTC. This sequence encodes CASRERGGLETQYF.

The rearrangement joins TRBV7-6 to TRBJ2-1; 8 positions agree with TRBD2. The CDR3 is made up of 15 amino acids. The V segment lost 2 bases and the J segment 7 bases; nucleotides outside the gene matches: 7. Germline V CDR1 and CDR2: SGHVS, FNYEAQ. For the CDR3, the DNA is TGTGCCAGCAGCTTACGGGGGGGCGGTTCGAATGAGCAGTTCTTC. It specifies CASSLRGGGSNEQFF.

This sequence joins TRBV19 and TRBJ2-2, with 7 nucleotides matching TRBD2. CDR3 length: 13 residues. Germline V gives CDR1 LNHDA, CDR2 SQIVND (reference sequence). V shed 8 bases, J shed 6 bases, and the junction held 6 bases outside the gene matches. In DNA, the CDR3 is TGTGCCAGTCTTTTTGGGGGGGCCGGGGAGCTGTTTTTT. Encoded protein: CASLFGGAGELFF.

The CDR3 sequence: CASSPWLHNEQFF. For the CDR3, the DNA is TGTGCCAGCAGCCCCTGGCTGCACAATGAGCAGTTCTTC. The chain couples TRBV5-6 to TRBJ2-1; D call uncertain. CDR3 length equals 13 residues. The V gene lost 4 bases and the J gene lost 5 bases, with 10 bases spanning the gap. CDR1 and CDR2 (germline): SGHDT, YYEEEE.

The chain has TRBV5-1 and TRBJ2-3, with 8 bases that match TRBD1. From germline, CDR1 is SGHRS and CDR2 YFSETQ. The CDR3 contains 14 residues. With 4 bases clipped from V and 6 bases from J, the junction kept 7 bases outside the gene matches. The CDR3 loop is CASSPGQAGDTQYF. CDR3 nucleotides: TGCGCCAGCAGCCCGGGACAGGCGGGGGATACGCAGTATTTT.

This clone was seen a single time. The sample holds other DNA sequences that translate to the same CDR3. The V call is TRBV9, the J call TRBJ1-6; D remains ambiguous. The germline V gene encodes CDR1 SGDLS and CDR2 YYNGEE. The CDR3 runs 13 residues. V shed 0 bases and J shed 5 bases, with 3 bases lying between them. The CDR3 region is CASSVDNNSPLHF. The CDR3 DNA reads as TGTGCCAGCAGCGTAGATAATAATTCACCCCTCCACTTT.

This chain connects TRBV2 to TRBJ2-1, with TRBD1 as a possible D gene (5 bases). This CDR3 has 16 amino acids. The V gene lost 6 bases and the J gene lost 0 bases, with 15 bases spanning the gap. Germline V gene lookup returns CDR1 SNHLY and CDR2 FYNNEI. The CDR3 loop reads CASRPRQTYSYNEQFF. The CDR3 bases are TGTGCCAGCAGACCCCGACAGACCTACTCCTACAATGAGCAGTTCTTC.

V is TRBV19 and J is TRBJ1-4; D unresolved. With 7 bases removed from V and 0 bases from J, the gap between germline ends came to 9 bases. The CDR3 length is 14 residues. Germline CDR1 reads LNHDA; CDR2 reads SQIVND (reference sequence). CDR3 region: CASMQQTTNEKLFF. The CDR3 DNA sequence: TGTGCCAGTATGCAACAAACAACTAATGAAAAACTGTTTTTT.

The rearrangement uses TRBV13 and TRBJ2-2; D unclear. Germline V lookup: CDR1 PRHDT, CDR2 FYEKMQ (reference sequence). The V end lost 3 bases, the J end lost 6 bases, and 5 bases lay between the germline ends. CDR3 length: 12 amino acids. The CDR3: CASSFRAGELFF. The CDR3 coding sequence is TGTGCCAGCAGCTTCCGGGCCGGGGAGCTGTTTTTT.

The chain uses TRBV5-4 and TRBJ1-2; TRBD1 matches at 10 bases. Germline CDR1 and CDR2: SGHNT and YYREEE (reference sequence). The CDR3 runs to 14 residues. V shed 4 bases, J shed 6 bases, and the junction held 6 bases outside the gene matches. The CDR3 DNA reads TGTGCCAGCAGCGCCCCGGGACAGGGGAATGGCTACACCTTC. This encodes CASSAPGQGNGYTF.